Shown below are 3 T cell receptor beta chains from a single sample sequenced in a study of OX40 agonist ivuxolimab in advanced cancers. Profiling relied on immunoSEQ multiplex PCR, and the TCRdb table lists in-frame clones only, not all of them. This sample carries more than 75,000 clones, approximately 80% of them seen once, and the ten largest clones take roughly 5.2%. Here the sequenced sample was CD4+ or CD8+ T cells sorted from blood, taken in a trial of the OX40 agonist ivuxolimab. The source is an adult with an advanced solid tumor such as melanoma, head and neck, liver or kidney cancer.

This rearrangement joins TRBV5-6 to TRBJ2-7, with D unresolved. Germline CDR1 reads SGHDT; CDR2 reads YYEEEE. The germline V and J ends were trimmed by 4 bases and 7 bases, with 9 bases remaining between them. The CDR3 is 11 residues long. The CDR3 sequence: CASSDQREQYF. The CDR3 bases are TGTGCCAGCAGCGATCAGAGGGAGCAGTACTTC.

CDR3 loop: CASSSRDLRRPQHF. In DNA form, the CDR3 reads TGTGCCAGCAGTTCCCGGGACCTCCGGAGGCCCCAGCATTTT. This chain links TRBV6-5 with TRBJ1-5; possibly TRBD1 for D (5 bases). The CDR3 runs 14 residues. V gave up 4 bases and J gave up 9 bases, with 16 bases separating them. Germline assignment: CDR1 MNHEY and CDR2 SVGAGI.

There are a few counts of this clone. The CDR3 is CASRVLRETNYGYTF. The CDR3 DNA reads as TGTGCCAGCAGGGTTCTCAGGGAGACTAACTATGGCTACACCTTC. The chain is built from TRBV6-5 and TRBJ1-2, with D possibly being TRBD1 (5 bases). V shed 6 bases and J shed 0 bases, with 14 bases lying between them. This CDR3 contains 15 residues. Germline CDR1 and CDR2: MNHEY and SVGAGI.